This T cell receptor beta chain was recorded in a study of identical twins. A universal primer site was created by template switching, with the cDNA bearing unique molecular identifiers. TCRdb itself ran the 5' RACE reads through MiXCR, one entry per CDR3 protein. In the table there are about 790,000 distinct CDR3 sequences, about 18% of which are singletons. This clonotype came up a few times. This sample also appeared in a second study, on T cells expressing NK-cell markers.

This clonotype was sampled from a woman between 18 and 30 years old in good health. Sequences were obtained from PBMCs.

The CDR3 DNA reads TGTGCCAGCTCACCACCGTCCAGCGGCTCCTACAATGAGCAGTTCTTC. As protein: CASSPPSSGSYNEQFF. This sequence joins TRBV18 and TRBJ2-1; D is possibly TRBD2 (5 bases). CDR3 size: 16 residues. Germline V gene sequence: CDR1 KGHSH, CDR2 LQKENI. The germline V and J ends were trimmed by 0 bases and 0 bases, with 9 bases remaining between them.